Listed below are T cell receptor beta chains from one sample, sequenced in a study of CD8 T cells in ankylosing spondylitis. TCRdb fed the 5' RACE reads into MiXCR, producing one record per CDR3 protein. The sample holds around 250,000 distinct CDR3 sequences, 32% seen once. Sequencing was performed on blood, either unsorted or a sorted T cell fraction (not recorded which). These receptors came from a male donor with ankylosing spondylitis or in good health (not recorded which). Both conserved end residues are part of each CDR3. A D gene is named only where the DNA matches it firmly. Size is omitted from some rows. Given values are once, few, many or a class for expanded clones.

d_gene: -; abundance: -; j_gene: TRBJ2-1; v_gene: TRBV12-3/TRBV12-4; CDR3aa: CASTLSHYNEQFF; CDR3nt: TGTGCCAGCACCCTAAGTCATTACAATGAGCAGTTCTTC
d_gene: TRBD1; abundance: few; j_gene: TRBJ1-2; v_gene: TRBV12-3/TRBV12-4; CDR3aa: CASSRHTGDYGYTF; CDR3nt: TGTGCCAGCAGTCGTCATACAGGGGATTATGGCTACACCTTC
d_gene: -; abundance: few; j_gene: TRBJ2-2; v_gene: TRBV12-3/TRBV12-4; CDR3aa: CASSRQYTGELFF; CDR3nt: TGTGCCAGCAGTCGACAGTACACCGGGGAGCTGTTTTTT
d_gene: -; abundance: few; j_gene: TRBJ2-7; v_gene: TRBV7-6; CDR3aa: CASSSLLGSAYEQYF; CDR3nt: TGTGCCAGCAGCTCCTTGCTGGGTTCTGCCTACGAGCAGTACTTC
d_gene: TRBD1; abundance: many; j_gene: TRBJ2-1; v_gene: TRBV20-1; CDR3aa: CSAKPGTGVENEQFF; CDR3nt: TGCAGTGCTAAACCCGGGACAGGGGTGGAGAATGAGCAGTTCTTC
d_gene: -; abundance: -; j_gene: TRBJ1-1; v_gene: TRBV4-1; CDR3aa: CASSRNTNTEAFF; CDR3nt: TGCGCCAGCAGCCGAAACACGAACACTGAAGCTTTCTTT
d_gene: -; abundance: -; j_gene: TRBJ2-7; v_gene: TRBV7-9; CDR3aa: CASTDTYEQYF; CDR3nt: TGTGCCAGCACTGACACCTACGAGCAGTACTTC
d_gene: TRBD2; abundance: -; j_gene: TRBJ2-1; v_gene: TRBV4-1; CDR3aa: CASSPRTSGGALNEQFF; CDR3nt: TGCGCCAGCAGCCCGAGGACTAGCGGGGGGGCCTTGAATGAGCAGTTCTTC
d_gene: -; abundance: -; j_gene: TRBJ2-7; v_gene: TRBV29-1; CDR3aa: CSVEDSLSSYEQYF; CDR3nt: TGCAGCGTAGAGGACAGCCTCTCCTCCTACGAGCAGTACTTC
d_gene: -; abundance: -; j_gene: TRBJ2-5; v_gene: TRBV20-1; CDR3aa: CSAARKQETQYF; CDR3nt: TGCAGTGCGGCTCGAAAGCAAGAGACCCAGTACTTC
d_gene: -; abundance: -; j_gene: TRBJ1-5; v_gene: TRBV7-2; CDR3aa: CASSLEVSSNQPQHF; CDR3nt: TGTGCCAGCAGCTTAGAGGTGAGCAGCAATCAGCCCCAGCATTTT
d_gene: TRBD1; abundance: -; j_gene: TRBJ2-1; v_gene: TRBV29-1; CDR3aa: CSGGQAAYNEQFF; CDR3nt: TGCAGCGGGGGACAGGCCGCTTACAATGAGCAGTTCTTC
d_gene: -; abundance: -; j_gene: TRBJ1-3; v_gene: TRBV18; CDR3aa: CASSATGTGNTIYF; CDR3nt: TGTGCCAGCTCAGCAACAGGGACTGGAAACACCATATATTTT
d_gene: -; abundance: few; j_gene: TRBJ2-2; v_gene: TRBV12-3/TRBV12-4; CDR3aa: CASSFVSPGELFF; CDR3nt: TGTGCCAGCAGTTTTGTTAGTCCCGGGGAGCTGTTTTTT
d_gene: -; abundance: few; j_gene: TRBJ2-5; v_gene: TRBV10-3; CDR3aa: CANSPGQQETQYF; CDR3nt: TGTGCCAACTCGCCCGGTCAGCAAGAGACCCAGTACTTC
d_gene: -; abundance: -; j_gene: TRBJ2-2; v_gene: TRBV9; CDR3aa: CASSALDSRRAGELFF; CDR3nt: TGTGCCAGCAGCGCCCTGGACTCACGGCGGGCCGGGGAGCTGTTTTTT
d_gene: TRBD1; abundance: -; j_gene: TRBJ2-7; v_gene: TRBV12-3/TRBV12-4; CDR3aa: CASSLGGTGGHEQYF; CDR3nt: TGTGCCAGCAGTTTAGGCGGGACAGGGGGCCACGAGCAGTACTTC
d_gene: TRBD2; abundance: many; j_gene: TRBJ2-7; v_gene: TRBV3-1; CDR3aa: CASSLTSGGILSYEQYF; CDR3nt: TGTGCCAGCAGCCTAACTAGCGGGGGGATCCTCTCCTACGAGCAGTACTTC
d_gene: -; abundance: -; j_gene: TRBJ1-6; v_gene: TRBV5-1; CDR3aa: CASSLTGINSPLHF; CDR3nt: TGCGCCAGCAGCTTAACAGGGATCAATTCACCCCTCCACTTT
d_gene: -; abundance: few; j_gene: TRBJ2-5; v_gene: TRBV29-1; CDR3aa: CSVLGDEETQYF; CDR3nt: TGCAGCGTCCTCGGGGATGAAGAGACCCAGTACTTC
d_gene: -; abundance: few; j_gene: TRBJ2-3; v_gene: TRBV20-1; CDR3aa: CSAGGASYTQYF; CDR3nt: TGCAGTGCTGGGGGGGCCTCTTATACGCAGTATTTT
d_gene: -; abundance: -; j_gene: TRBJ1-5; v_gene: TRBV15; CDR3aa: CATSRGYGDNQPQHF; CDR3nt: TGTGCCACCAGCAGAGGATACGGCGACAATCAGCCCCAGCATTTT
d_gene: -; abundance: -; j_gene: TRBJ1-1; v_gene: TRBV12-3/TRBV12-4; CDR3aa: CASNVGMNTEAFF; CDR3nt: TGTGCCAGCAACGTAGGGATGAACACTGAAGCTTTCTTT
d_gene: TRBD2; abundance: -; j_gene: TRBJ2-1; v_gene: TRBV13; CDR3aa: CASSSGLAGGLNEQFF; CDR3nt: TGTGCCAGCAGCTCCGGACTAGCGGGGGGGCTTAATGAGCAGTTCTTC
d_gene: TRBD1; abundance: -; j_gene: TRBJ1-2; v_gene: TRBV29-1; CDR3aa: CSVEDNRGNYGYTF; CDR3nt: TGCAGCGTTGAAGATAACAGGGGGAACTATGGCTACACCTTC
d_gene: TRBD1; abundance: -; j_gene: TRBJ2-7; v_gene: TRBV6-1; CDR3aa: CASSTDRDRTEQYF; CDR3nt: TGTGCCAGCAGCACTGACAGGGATAGGACCGAGCAGTACTTC
d_gene: -; abundance: -; j_gene: TRBJ2-3; v_gene: TRBV20-1; CDR3aa: CSARRVGERTDTQYF; CDR3nt: TGCAGTGCTAGAAGGGTGGGGGAGCGCACAGATACGCAGTATTTT
d_gene: -; abundance: -; j_gene: TRBJ2-3; v_gene: TRBV4-1; CDR3aa: CASSQVWKDTQYF; CDR3nt: TGCGCCAGCAGCCAAGTGTGGAAAGATACGCAGTATTTT
d_gene: TRBD1; abundance: -; j_gene: TRBJ1-5; v_gene: TRBV9; CDR3aa: CASSADRYNQPQHF; CDR3nt: TGTGCCAGCAGCGCGGACAGGTACAATCAGCCCCAGCATTTT
d_gene: -; abundance: few; j_gene: TRBJ1-1; v_gene: TRBV6-5; CDR3aa: CASSYRAGWDTEAFF; CDR3nt: TGTGCCAGCAGTTACAGGGCAGGGTGGGACACTGAAGCTTTCTTT
d_gene: -; abundance: few; j_gene: TRBJ2-1; v_gene: TRBV4-2; CDR3aa: CASSQGGYNEQFF; CDR3nt: TGTGCCAGCAGCCAAGGGGGATACAATGAGCAGTTCTTC
d_gene: -; abundance: -; j_gene: TRBJ2-7; v_gene: TRBV29-1; CDR3aa: CSVKLGSSYEQYF; CDR3nt: TGCAGCGTCAAACTGGGGAGCTCCTACGAGCAGTACTTC
d_gene: -; abundance: few; j_gene: TRBJ2-6; v_gene: TRBV20-1; CDR3aa: CSARDKRSSGANVLTF; CDR3nt: TGCAGTGCTAGGGACAAGCGTAGCTCTGGGGCCAACGTCCTGACTTTC
d_gene: TRBD1; abundance: few; j_gene: TRBJ2-2; v_gene: TRBV12-3/TRBV12-4; CDR3aa: CASSPQGALGGELFF; CDR3nt: TGTGCCAGCAGTCCACAGGGGGCGCTCGGCGGGGAGCTGTTTTTT
d_gene: -; abundance: -; j_gene: TRBJ1-4; v_gene: TRBV5-5; CDR3aa: CASRPDSTNEKLFF; CDR3nt: TGTGCCAGCAGACCCGACAGTACTAATGAAAAACTGTTTTTT
d_gene: TRBD1; abundance: few; j_gene: TRBJ2-1; v_gene: TRBV20-1; CDR3aa: CSARGAGQGRNNEQFF; CDR3nt: TGCAGTGCTAGGGGGGCGGGACAGGGTCGCAACAATGAGCAGTTCTTC
d_gene: -; abundance: once; j_gene: TRBJ2-5; v_gene: TRBV21-1; CDR3aa: CASSHHRGETQYF; CDR3nt: TGTGCCAGCAGCCACCACAGGGGGGAGACCCAGTACTTC
d_gene: TRBD2; abundance: few; j_gene: TRBJ2-3; v_gene: TRBV5-6; CDR3aa: CASSLDGLADTDTQYF; CDR3nt: TGTGCCAGCAGCTTGGACGGACTAGCGGACACAGATACGCAGTATTTT
d_gene: TRBD1; abundance: few; j_gene: TRBJ2-2; v_gene: TRBV20-1; CDR3aa: CSAPHRGPGELFF; CDR3nt: TGCAGTGCACCACACAGGGGGCCCGGGGAGCTGTTTTTT
d_gene: TRBD1; abundance: few; j_gene: TRBJ2-2; v_gene: TRBV19; CDR3aa: CASSDGTGGYTGELFF; CDR3nt: TGTGCCAGTAGCGACGGGACAGGGGGCTACACCGGGGAGCTGTTTTTT
d_gene: -; abundance: -; j_gene: TRBJ1-1; v_gene: TRBV5-1; CDR3aa: CASSAPAQDVNTEAFF; CDR3nt: TGCGCCAGCAGCGCGCCGGCACAGGACGTGAACACTGAAGCTTTCTTT
d_gene: -; abundance: -; j_gene: TRBJ1-5; v_gene: TRBV12-3/TRBV12-4; CDR3aa: CASSFRDRHQPQHF; CDR3nt: TGTGCCAGCAGTTTTAGGGACCGCCATCAGCCCCAGCATTTT
d_gene: -; abundance: -; j_gene: TRBJ1-5; v_gene: TRBV3-1; CDR3aa: CASSQGLGQPQHF; CDR3nt: TGTGCCAGCAGCCAGGGACTCGGTCAGCCCCAGCATTTT
d_gene: -; abundance: -; j_gene: TRBJ1-1; v_gene: TRBV15; CDR3aa: CATKFAGGTEAFF; CDR3nt: TGTGCCACCAAGTTTGCGGGTGGCACTGAAGCTTTCTTT
d_gene: -; abundance: few; j_gene: TRBJ2-1; v_gene: TRBV4-2; CDR3aa: CASSQDRRIGFNEQFF; CDR3nt: TGTGCCAGCAGCCAAGATAGGCGGATCGGTTTCAATGAGCAGTTCTTC
d_gene: -; abundance: -; j_gene: TRBJ2-1; v_gene: TRBV12-3/TRBV12-4; CDR3aa: CASSPVRNEQFF; CDR3nt: TGTGCCAGCAGTCCCGTTAGGAATGAGCAGTTCTTC
d_gene: TRBD2; abundance: -; j_gene: TRBJ2-2; v_gene: TRBV6-5; CDR3aa: CASSSPGGGGGELFF; CDR3nt: TGTGCCAGCAGTTCCCCGGGGGGAGGAGGCGGGGAGCTGTTTTTT
d_gene: -; abundance: many; j_gene: TRBJ2-5; v_gene: TRBV29-1; CDR3aa: CSSTMLRQETQYF; CDR3nt: TGCAGCTCCACTATGCTTCGCCAAGAGACCCAGTACTTC
d_gene: -; abundance: few; j_gene: TRBJ2-1; v_gene: TRBV29-1; CDR3aa: CSASYNEQFF; CDR3nt: TGCAGCGCCTCCTACAATGAGCAGTTCTTC
d_gene: -; abundance: -; j_gene: TRBJ2-3; v_gene: TRBV12-3/TRBV12-4; CDR3aa: CASSLGQGQDTQYF; CDR3nt: TGTGCCAGCAGTTTGGGCCAGGGGCAGGATACGCAGTATTTT
d_gene: -; abundance: -; j_gene: TRBJ2-1; v_gene: TRBV18; CDR3aa: CASSPGKQRTNEQFF; CDR3nt: TGTGCCAGCTCACCAGGTAAACAGCGTACCAATGAGCAGTTCTTC
d_gene: TRBD1; abundance: -; j_gene: TRBJ2-5; v_gene: TRBV12-3/TRBV12-4; CDR3aa: CASNNGQGQETQYF; CDR3nt: TGTGCCAGCAACAACGGACAGGGACAAGAGACCCAGTACTTC
d_gene: TRBD2; abundance: -; j_gene: TRBJ2-3; v_gene: TRBV3-1; CDR3aa: CATSPQGAGGPTDTQYF; CDR3nt: TGTGCCACCAGCCCCCAGGGAGCGGGGGGGCCCACAGATACGCAGTATTTT